Each of the 18 T cell receptor beta chains below was sequenced from the same sample in a study of control samples from healthy donors and cancer patients. The repertoire was sequenced with immunoSEQ multiplex PCR; TCRdb's copy has only in-frame clones and lacks some. The sample contains more than 100,000 clones, 88% of which appear only once. The specimen was blood. The receptors were sampled from a man aged 35 to 55 in good health.

In nucleotides, the CDR3 is TGCGCCAGCACCCTTAGCGGGGAGTCCTACAATGAGCAGTTCTTC. It codes for CASTLSGESYNEQFF. V gene TRBV5-1 combines with J gene TRBJ2-1, with 8 bases fitting TRBD2. This CDR3 region has 15 residues. CDR1 is SGHRS, CDR2 YFSETQ, per germline. Trimming took 6 bases from V and 1 from J; bases not matched to a gene: 6.

This sequence joins TRBV10-1 and TRBJ1-1; D gene uncertain. The CDR3 sequence is 14 residues long. Per the germline V gene, CDR1 is WNHNN and CDR2 is SYGVQD (reference sequence). V lost 2 bases to trimming and J lost 0 bases, with 7 bases between them. CDR3 in DNA: TGCGCCAGCAGTGAGGGCGGTGTGAACACTGAAGCTTTCTTT. This gives the protein CASSEGGVNTEAFF.

V and J are TRBV7-2 and TRBJ1-5, with D hard to call. From germline, CDR1 is SGHTA and CDR2 FQGNSA. The CDR3 has 13 residues. The V gene lost 3 bases and the J gene lost 2 bases, with 5 bases spanning the gap. CDR3 region: CASSLSRNQPQHF. The CDR3 DNA reads TGTGCCAGCAGCTTGTCGCGCAATCAGCCCCAGCATTTT.

J is TRBJ2-4 and V is TRBV6-1; 9 bases agree with TRBD1. Trimming took 4 bases from V and 2 from J; bases not matched to a gene: 6. Germline CDR1 MNHNS, CDR2 SASEGT. This CDR3 comprises 16 residues. The CDR3 sequence is CASSAQGARTKNIQYF. CDR3 bases: TGTGCCAGCAGTGCACAGGGGGCGCGGACCAAAAACATTCAGTACTTC.

The chain uses TRBV28 and TRBJ1-3, with TRBD1 as a possible D gene (6 bases). Germline loops: CDR1 MDHEN, CDR2 SYDVKM. With 5 bases removed from V and 0 bases from J, the gap between germline ends came to 20 bases. This CDR3 contains 18 residues. Written as DNA, the CDR3 is TGTGCCAGCAGTCGGGGCGACAGGTCCCTGAACTCTGGAAACACCATATATTTT. It codes for CASSRGDRSLNSGNTIYF.

A note on this clone: This same CDR3 is encoded by further DNA sequences in the sample. The rearrangement joins TRBV24-1 to TRBJ1-2, with D uncertain. V was shortened by 4 bases and J by 4 bases, with 15 bases between the two germline ends. This CDR3 has 15 residues. Germline CDR1 KGHDR, CDR2 SFDVKD. As DNA, the CDR3 is TGTGCCACCAGTGACGCGTCGACACTTACCTATGGCTACACCTTC. Translation gives CATSDASTLTYGYTF.

A remark on this clone: Within the sample, other DNA sequences also encode this same CDR3. The CDR3 nucleotides are TGTGCCAGCAGCTTGGCCCAAGAGACCCAGTACTTC. This gives the protein CASSLAQETQYF. The rearrangement links TRBV5-4 to TRBJ2-5; no firm D call. Germline loops: CDR1 SGHNT, CDR2 YYREEE (reference sequence). V lost 0 bases and J 1 base, leaving 1 base between the germline ends. The CDR3 runs 12 residues.

This chain uses TRBV7-9 with TRBJ1-4, with TRBD1 identical over 9 bases. The CDR3 contains 15 residues. The V segment lost 5 bases and the J segment 8 bases; nucleotides outside the gene matches: 9. Germline V gives CDR1 SEHNR, CDR2 FQNEAQ (reference sequence). CDR3 DNA sequence: TGTGCCAGCAGCCTCAAGACAGGGGGAGGCGAAAAACTGTTTTTT. Its protein product is CASSLKTGGGEKLFF.

The chain joins TRBV6-7 to TRBJ2-7; D may be TRBD1 (6 bases). TRBV6-7 is noted as an ORF with a role that remains uncertain. CDR3 length: 16 residues. Trimming cost V 2 bases and J 4 bases, with 18 bases left between them. CDR3 region: CASSYISGHKKYEQYF. The CDR3 DNA reads as TGTGCCAGCAGTTACATTTCGGGACATAAGAAATACGAGCAGTACTTC.

The chain's CDR3 is CASSLGRNEQFF. CDR3 sequence (DNA): TGTGCCAGCAGCTTAGGTAGAAATGAGCAGTTCTTC. V usage is TRBV7-3 and J usage is TRBJ2-1; D remains unclear. Germline values: CDR1 SGHTA, CDR2 FQGTGA. CDR3 length: 12 residues. Trimming pared 2 bases from V and 7 bases from J, leaving 6 bases between.

This clone was observed a single time. The chain uses TRBV19 and TRBJ1-1, with D possibly TRBD1 on 5 matching bases. Germline CDR1 LNHDA, CDR2 SQIVND (reference sequence). The CDR3 spans 14 residues. The V and J ends lost 4 bases and 0 bases respectively, with 9 bases between them. CDR3 DNA: TGTGCCAGTAGTAACGGGGCGGTGAACACTGAAGCTTTCTTT. Encoded protein: CASSNGAVNTEAFF.

This chain connects TRBV20-1 to TRBJ1-2; D unclear. V shed 5 bases and J shed 4 bases, with 8 bases lying between them. The CDR3 runs to 11 residues. CDR1 is DFQATT and CDR2 is SNEGSKA in the germline V gene (reference sequence). This chain's CDR3 is CSALGPYGYTF. The CDR3 DNA follows: TGCAGTGCTCTCGGACCCTATGGCTACACCTTC.

This clone was counted between two and nine times. V usage is TRBV6-6 and J usage is TRBJ1-2; 10 bases match TRBD1. After removal of 4 bases from V and 0 bases from J, the junction contained 5 bases not matched to a gene. The germline gives CDR1 MNHNY, CDR2 SVGAGI (reference sequence). This CDR3 has 16 residues. The CDR3: CASSFDRGRANYGYTF. Here the CDR3 DNA reads TGTGCCAGCAGTTTCGACAGGGGGCGGGCTAACTATGGCTACACCTTC.

A single count supports this clone. This CDR3 is CASSASTGSYGYTF. DNA of the CDR3: TGTGCCAGCAGCGCCTCGACAGGATCTTATGGCTACACCTTC. The chain has TRBV9 and TRBJ1-2, with a weak D call TRBD1 (6 bases). Trimming took 3 bases from V and 5 from J, leaving 14 bases between them. The CDR3 runs 14 residues. The V gene's germline CDR1 is SGDLS and CDR2 YYNGEE. Full variable domain (remainder filled in from reference TRBV9 and TRBJ1-2): DSGVTQTPKHLITATGQRVTLRCSPRSGDLSVYWYQQSLDQGLQFLIQYYNGEERAKGNILERFSAQQFPDLHSELNLSSLELGDSALYFCASSASTGSYGYTFGSGTRLTVV.

V usage is TRBV7-2 and J usage is TRBJ2-1; 9 positions agree with TRBD2. Germline V gives CDR1 SGHTA, CDR2 FQGNSA. CDR3 size: 15 residues. Losses at the gene ends were 5 bases for V and 2 bases for J; bases not matched to a gene: 4. CDR3 residues: CASSQLAGAYNEQFF. DNA of the CDR3: TGTGCCAGCAGCCAACTAGCGGGCGCCTACAATGAGCAGTTCTTC.

The chain employs TRBV28 and TRBJ2-7; perhaps TRBD1 as D (7 bases). The CDR3 runs to 12 residues. The V gene's germline CDR1 is MDHEN and CDR2 SYDVKM. Trimming cost V 5 bases and J 8 bases, with 13 bases left between them. The CDR3 DNA reads as TGTGCCAGCAGTGGAGGGACAGAAAAGCAGTACTTC. Translation: CASSGGTEKQYF.

CDR3 DNA sequence: TGTGCCAGTACCCCGGGACAGAACTATGGCTACACCTTC. It is translated as CASTPGQNYGYTF. The genes are TRBV6-5 and TRBJ1-2, with 7 bases fitting TRBD1. V dropped 9 bases and J dropped 2; count of bases not matched to a gene: 6. The CDR3 runs 13 residues. Germline V gene sequence: CDR1 MNHEY, CDR2 SVGAGI.

In this sample, this clone turned up once. V is TRBV5-1 and J is TRBJ2-1, with 7 bases aligning to TRBD1. The CDR3 runs to 15 residues. The trim removed 3 bases at V and 3 bases at J, leaving 6 bases unmatched. CDR1 is SGHRS, CDR2 YFSETQ, per germline. As DNA, the CDR3 is TGCGCCAGCAGCTACCGGACAGGATTCTACAATGAGCAGTTCTTC. Translated: CASSYRTGFYNEQFF.